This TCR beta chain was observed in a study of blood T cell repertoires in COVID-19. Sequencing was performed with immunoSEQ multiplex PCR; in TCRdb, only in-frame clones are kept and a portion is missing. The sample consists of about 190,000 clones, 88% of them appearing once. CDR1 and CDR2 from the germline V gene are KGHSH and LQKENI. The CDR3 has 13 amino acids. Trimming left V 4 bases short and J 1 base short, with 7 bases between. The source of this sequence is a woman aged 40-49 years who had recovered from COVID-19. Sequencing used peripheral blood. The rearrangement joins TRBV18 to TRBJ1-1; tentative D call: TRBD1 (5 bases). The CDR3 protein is CASSQTENTEAFF. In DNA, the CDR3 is TGTGCCAGCTCACAGACAGAGAACACTGAAGCTTTCTTT.